This paragraph reports one T cell receptor (beta chain). What it binds is not known. The ends were cut back, 5 bases at V and 5 bases at J, with 10 bases in the middle. This CDR3 has 14 amino acids. Germline CDR1 LNHDA, CDR2 SQIVND (reference sequence). This entry belongs to a study of monozygotic twins with cystic fibrosis. The overall study: Roughly 2.8 micrograms of fragmented DNA underwent roughly 15 PCR cycles for library preparation.

TCRdb's table, derived via immunoSEQ multiplex PCR, lists solely in-frame clones and lacks some. The sample holds approximately 23,000 clones, around nine tenths seen once. Whole-study findings and limits: V usage most resembled the co-twin in 13 of 16 pairs. Monozygotic CF twin pairs shared significantly more nucleotide-identical clonotypes than unrelated CF individuals did. Median Simpson clonality of roughly 0.0093 suggested naive T cells predominated.

The sequenced sample consisted of blood. This TCR was recovered from a woman aged 25 to 39 with cystic fibrosis. The rearrangement uses TRBV19 and TRBJ1-6; D call uncertain. The CDR3 loop is CASSSQPNNSPLHF. In nucleotides, the CDR3 is TGTGCCAGTAGTTCGCAGCCTAATAATTCACCCCTCCACTTT.